This T cell receptor (beta chain) was recorded in a study of blood T cell repertoires in COVID-19. Background on the study: From the United States, Italy and Spain came samples of acute and convalescent COVID-19. Sample material is recorded as cDNA or gDNA derived from T cells, B-cell-depleted T cells, or PBMCs.

In the source study's methods: Reference gene primer amplification yielded estimated nucleated cell counts. Data came from immunoSEQ multiplex PCR; TCRdb stores just in-frame clones and leaves some out. V, J and clone size are taken as reported in that table, and D and trimming were inferred from the DNA itself. The data hold about 130,000 clones, with about 76% observed a single time. This CDR3 contains 15 residues. CDR1 MNHEY and CDR2 SVGEGT come from the germline V gene. The trim removed 6 bases at V and 5 bases at J, leaving 10 bases unmatched. The receptor was derived from a woman aged 55-70 years with active or convalescent COVID-19. The chain is built from TRBV6-2 or TRBV6-3 and TRBJ2-5; 9 bases are a match to TRBD2. The sample consisted of peripheral blood. The CDR3 protein is CASSSAGGPRETQYF. The CDR3 nucleotides read TGTGCCAGCAGCTCAGCGGGGGGCCCCCGGGAGACCCAGTACTTC.